These T cell receptor beta chains were read from a single sample in a study of cytomegalovirus exposure and HLA in healthy donors. Data came from immunoSEQ multiplex PCR; TCRdb stores just in-frame clones and leaves some out. The sample records roughly 300,000 clones, about 90% being singletons. Sequenced material: PBMCs. These receptor sequences come from a woman between 25 and 40 years old in good health and CMV-seropositive. Each CDR3 is given with its conserved first and last residue. Each record gives: J gene, D gene, clone size, V gene, CDR3 protein, CDR3 DNA. A D gene is named only where the DNA matches it firmly. Only part of the rows carry a size: once, few, many, or a class if the clone is expanded.

>TRBJ2-7|NA|NA|TRBV19
CASSHWDRSYEQYF
TGTGCCAGTAGTCACTGGGACCGTTCCTACGAGCAGTACTTC
>TRBJ2-1|TRBD2|NA|TRBV10-3
CAISRGGNEQFF
TGTGCCATTTCCCGGGGGGGGAATGAGCAGTTCTTC
>TRBJ2-1|NA|NA|TRBV7-2
CASSLAPSVYNEQFF
TGTGCCAGCAGCTTAGCGCCTTCAGTCTACAATGAGCAGTTCTTC
>TRBJ1-2|NA|few|TRBV28
CASTEQQRGGGYTF
TGTGCCAGCACCGAACAGCAACGGGGGGGTGGCTACACCTTC
>TRBJ2-4|TRBD1|NA|TRBV19
CASSIVRDRVRNIQYF
TGTGCCAGTAGTATAGTACGGGACAGGGTTAGAAACATTCAGTACTTC
>TRBJ2-4|NA|NA|TRBV7-2
CASSSDPVKNIQYF
TGTGCCAGCAGCTCAGATCCAGTCAAAAACATTCAGTACTTC
>TRBJ2-7|NA|NA|TRBV9
CASSVVGDRGEQYF
TGTGCCAGCAGCGTAGTAGGGGACCGGGGAGAGCAGTACTTC
>TRBJ2-7|NA|NA|TRBV27
CASSFWGYEQYF
TGTGCCAGCAGTTTCTGGGGATACGAGCAGTACTTC
>TRBJ1-3|TRBD1|NA|TRBV2
CASRQGAVSLFGNTIYF
TGTGCCAGCAGACAGGGGGCCGTTTCTCTCTTTGGAAACACCATATATTTT
>TRBJ2-6|TRBD1|NA|TRBV27
CASSFRDRATSGANVLTF
TGTGCCAGCAGTTTTAGGGACAGGGCAACCTCTGGGGCCAACGTCCTGACTTTC
>TRBJ2-1|TRBD1|NA|TRBV6-1
CASSAGTGGQGEQFF
TGTGCCAGCAGTGCCGGGACAGGGGGACAGGGTGAGCAGTTCTTC
>TRBJ2-1|TRBD2|NA|TRBV7-3
CASSLIAGGTWSEQFF
TGTGCCAGCAGCTTAATAGCGGGAGGAACTTGGAGTGAGCAGTTCTTC
>TRBJ2-1|NA|few|TRBV28
CASTVIGAGLGEQFF
TGTGCCAGCACCGTTATAGGGGCAGGGCTAGGGGAGCAGTTCTTC
>TRBJ2-7|TRBD2|few|TRBV2
CASSPTSGAYEQYF
TGTGCCAGCAGTCCGACTAGCGGGGCATACGAGCAGTACTTC
>TRBJ2-1|NA|NA|TRBV9
CASSVEAGGHYNEQFF
TGTGCCAGCAGCGTAGAAGCCGGGGGGCACTACAATGAGCAGTTCTTC
>TRBJ2-7|TRBD2|NA|TRBV29-1
CSVTGTSGSRYEQYF
TGCAGCGTCACCGGGACTAGCGGATCCCGCTACGAGCAGTACTTC
>TRBJ2-2|TRBD2|NA|TRBV25-1
CARRSERDKETGELFF
TGTGCCAGGCGGTCGGAGCGGGATAAAGAGACCGGGGAGCTGTTTTTT
>TRBJ2-1|NA|NA|TRBV7-9
CASSVSGRDNEQFF
TGTGCCAGCAGCGTAAGTGGTCGAGACAATGAGCAGTTCTTC
>TRBJ2-7|NA|few|TRBV7-8
CASSRGGYEQYF
TGTGCCAGCAGCCGAGGGGGATACGAGCAGTACTTC
>TRBJ2-1|TRBD1|NA|TRBV18
CASSPRTGRTNEQFF
TGTGCCAGCTCACCAAGGACAGGTCGGACGAATGAGCAGTTCTTC
>TRBJ2-1|TRBD2|NA|TRBV9
CASGGGEQFF
TGTGCCAGCGGGGGAGGGGAGCAGTTCTTC
>TRBJ1-5|NA|NA|TRBV27
CASSILYGNQPQHF
TGTGCCAGCAGTATCCTCTATGGCAATCAGCCCCAGCATTTT
>TRBJ2-5|NA|NA|TRBV29-1
CSVQRPGQQETQYF
TGCAGCGTTCAAAGACCGGGGCAGCAAGAGACCCAGTACTTC
>TRBJ2-5|NA|NA|TRBV6-4
CASRDAGVETQYF
TGTGCCAGCAGGGACGCCGGGGTAGAGACCCAGTACTTC
>TRBJ1-2|TRBD1|NA|TRBV7-9
CASSQTTGEYGYTF
TGTGCCAGCAGCCAGACGACAGGGGAATATGGCTACACCTTC